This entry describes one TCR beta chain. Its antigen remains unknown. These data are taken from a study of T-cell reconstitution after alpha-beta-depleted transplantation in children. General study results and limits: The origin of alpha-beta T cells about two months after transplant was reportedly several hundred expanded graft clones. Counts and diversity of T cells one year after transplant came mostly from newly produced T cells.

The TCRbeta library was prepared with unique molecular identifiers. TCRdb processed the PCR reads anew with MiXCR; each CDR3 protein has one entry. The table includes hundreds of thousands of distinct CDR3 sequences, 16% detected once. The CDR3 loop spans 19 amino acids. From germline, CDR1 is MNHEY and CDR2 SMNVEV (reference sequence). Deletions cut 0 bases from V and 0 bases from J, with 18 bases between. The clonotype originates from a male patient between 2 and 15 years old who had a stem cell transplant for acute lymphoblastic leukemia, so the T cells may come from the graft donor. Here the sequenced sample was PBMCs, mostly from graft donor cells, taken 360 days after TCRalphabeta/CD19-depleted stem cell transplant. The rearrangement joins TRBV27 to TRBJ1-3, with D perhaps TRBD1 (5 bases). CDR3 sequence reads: CASSLSASDRHSSGNTIYF. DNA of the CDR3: TGTGCCAGCAGTTTATCTGCTTCAGACAGACACTCCTCTGGAAACACCATATATTTT.